A single sample gave rise to the 27 T cell receptor beta chains below, sequenced in a study of response to subunit inactivated influenza vaccine. TCRdb recomputed calls from the RT-PCR reads with MiXCR, one row per CDR3 protein. The table shows around 850,000 distinct CDR3 sequences, with less than 20% occurring only once. The source material was PBMCs from blood, sampled 5 to 6 days after vaccination. These receptors were taken from a man aged 50-60 years who received an inactivated influenza vaccine.

This clonotype was seen repeatedly, ten times or more. The chain joins TRBV7-2 to TRBJ2-7; 7 nucleotides align to TRBD1. Germline CDR1 and CDR2: SGHTA and FQGNSA. The CDR3 totals 14 residues. The trim removed 5 bases at V and 4 bases at J, leaving 8 bases unmatched. CDR3 DNA: TGTGCCAGCAGCCTTCAACCGGGACAGTACGAGCAGTACTTC. It specifies CASSLQPGQYEQYF.

This clonotype was detected only a few times. The chain combines TRBV6-1 with TRBJ2-2; 9 nucleotides align to TRBD1. Germline V lookup: CDR1 MNHNS, CDR2 SASEGT. The CDR3 consists of 14 residues. Germline trimming cut 8 bases from V and 6 bases from J; bases unmatched to any gene: 7. The DNA for the CDR3 is TGTGCCAGCTGGGACAGGGCAAGGGCCGGGGAGCTGTTTTTT. Translated: CASWDRARAGELFF.

J is TRBJ2-3 and V is TRBV4-3; tentatively, D is TRBD1 or TRBD2 (6 bases each). The V end was cut by 0 bases, the J end by 5 bases, with 9 bases between. CDR3 length: 14 residues. The germline gives CDR1 LGHNA, CDR2 YSLEER. CDR3 nucleotides: TGCGCCAGCAGCCAAGATAGGGGGGTAGATACGCAGTATTTT. Its translation is CASSQDRGVDTQYF.

V usage is TRBV11-2 and J usage is TRBJ2-1; no firm D call. The CDR3 length is 14 residues. V dropped 5 bases and J dropped 9 bases, with 17 bases sitting between them. Germline values: CDR1 SGHAT, CDR2 FQNNGV. DNA for the CDR3: TGTGCCAGCAGCCCGGTCCCCCGTGACGGTGAGCAGTTCTTC. Amino acid sequence: CASSPVPRDGEQFF.

This rearrangement joins TRBV24-1 to TRBJ2-1, with D maybe TRBD1 (5 bases). The CDR3 has 14 amino acids. Trimming left V 4 bases short and J 3 bases short, with 9 bases between. Germline-derived CDR1 and CDR2 are KGHDR and SFDVKD. The CDR3 DNA follows: TGTGCCACCAGTGACAGGGATTTCTACAATGAGCAGTTCTTC. Protein sequence: CATSDRDFYNEQFF.

This clonotype came up a few times. V and J are TRBV5-1 and TRBJ2-7, with 9 positions matching TRBD1. V dropped 5 bases and J dropped 4; count of bases not matched to a gene: 7. The CDR3 extends over 14 amino acids. The germline V gene encodes CDR1 SGHRS and CDR2 YFSETQ. The CDR3 loop is CASRRADRGYEQYF. The CDR3 region has the DNA TGCGCCAGCAGGAGGGCGGACAGGGGTTACGAGCAGTACTTC.

This clonotype was seen a handful of times. V usage is TRBV2 and J usage is TRBJ2-3; 10 bases line up with TRBD2. The CDR3 has 16 amino acids. Germline CDR1 reads SNHLY; CDR2 reads FYNNEI. V was clipped by 4 bases and J by 4 bases; unmatched bases: 8. In nucleotides, the CDR3 is TGTGCCAGCAGTGCTCTCCTAGCGGGAGTAGCAGATACGCAGTATTTT. This codes for CASSALLAGVADTQYF.

There are a few counts of this clonotype. The chain combines TRBV20-1 with TRBJ2-7, with D tentatively TRBD1 (5 bases). This CDR3 is 12 amino acids long. Germline V lookup: CDR1 DFQATT, CDR2 SNEGSKA (reference sequence). The V and J ends lost 3 bases and 3 bases respectively, with 9 bases between them. CDR3 amino acids: CSASRRDYEQYF. The CDR3 DNA follows: TGCAGTGCTAGTCGCAGGGACTACGAGCAGTACTTC.

The sample holds many counts of this clonotype. The chain combines TRBV5-1 with TRBJ2-1; tentatively, D is TRBD2 (5 bases). The CDR3 extends over 14 amino acids. Germline CDR1 and CDR2: SGHRS and YFSETQ. The V gene lost 5 bases and the J gene lost 0 bases, with 9 bases spanning the gap. The CDR3 DNA reads as TGCGCCAGCAGTGAAACTAGCTCCTACAATGAGCAGTTCTTC. This translates into CASSETSSYNEQFF.

This clonotype appeared a few times. The rearrangement joins TRBV29-1 to TRBJ2-7, with TRBD2 as a possible D gene (5 bases). The CDR3 is made up of 13 amino acids. Trimming cost V 1 base and J 4 bases, with 11 bases left between them. From germline, CDR1 is SQVTM and CDR2 ANQGSEA. In nucleotides, the CDR3 is TGCAGCGTTGAAGCGAGCGGTCATTACGAGCAGTACTTC. This sequence encodes CSVEASGHYEQYF.

The chain combines TRBV20-1 with TRBJ2-5; 9 bases fit TRBD2. V shed 4 bases, J shed 1 base, and the junction held 19 bases outside the gene matches. The germline gives CDR1 DFQATT, CDR2 SNEGSKA (reference sequence). This CDR3 spans 19 amino acids. The CDR3 here is CSATGLGGLAWVTQETQYF. CDR3 nucleotides: TGCAGTGCTACGGGACTGGGAGGACTAGCGTGGGTCACCCAAGAGACCCAGTACTTC.

The CDR3 DNA is TGTGCCAGCAGCCTACTAACATCGACAGGGTTAGGCCATGAGCAGTTCTTC. As protein: CASSLLTSTGLGHEQFF. The genes are TRBV28 and TRBJ2-1; 7 nucleotides agree with TRBD1. The trim removed 6 bases at V and 8 bases at J, leaving 19 bases unmatched. The CDR3 extends over 17 amino acids. Germline V gene data show CDR1 as MDHEN and CDR2 as SYDVKM.

CDR3 residues: CASSLGVAGGPWDEQFF. Written as DNA, the CDR3 is TGTGCCAGCAGCTTAGGGGTAGCGGGGGGGCCTTGGGATGAGCAGTTCTTC. The chain couples TRBV11-2 to TRBJ2-1; TRBD2 matches at 11 bases. V dropped 1 base and J dropped 8; count of bases not matched to a gene: 10. The CDR3 has 17 amino acids. Per germline, CDR1 SGHAT and CDR2 FQNNGV.

This chain joins TRBV2 and TRBJ2-1; 9 positions match TRBD1. Germline values: CDR1 SNHLY, CDR2 FYNNEI. This CDR3 comprises 15 residues. J gave up 7 bases and V 4 bases, and 8 bases lay outside the gene matches. As DNA, the CDR3 is TGTGCCAGCAGTGTTCAGGACAGGGGTTGGAATGAGCAGTTCTTC. This codes for CASSVQDRGWNEQFF.

This clonotype was seen more than once but under ten times. This rearrangement joins TRBV4-3 to TRBJ2-1; D is ambiguous. Trimming removed 1 base at V and 10 bases at J, with 14 bases between. Germline CDR1 reads LGHNA; CDR2 reads YSLEER. CDR3 length: 14 amino acids. As DNA, the CDR3 is TGCGCCAGCAGCCAAGTAAGAGGAATACGCGAGCAGTTCTTC. Protein: CASSQVRGIREQFF.

The chain links TRBV5-1 to TRBJ2-2; possibly TRBD1 or TRBD2 for D (5 bases each). This CDR3 has 16 residues. The V end lost 0 bases, the J end lost 2 bases, and 11 bases lay between the germline ends. Germline lookup yields CDR1 SGHRS and CDR2 YFSETQ. CDR3 coding DNA: TGCGCCAGCAGCTTGGAGTTTGGGGGAAACACCGGGGAGCTGTTTTTT. Its protein is CASSLEFGGNTGELFF.

This chain connects TRBV30 to TRBJ2-1; D is possibly TRBD1 or TRBD2 (5 bases each). Germline V gene sequence: CDR1 GTSNPN, CDR2 SVGIG (reference sequence). The ends were cut back, 1 base at V and 13 bases at J, with 17 bases in the middle. This CDR3 has 13 residues. This chain's CDR3 is CAWSAGTAGFQFF. In DNA, the CDR3 is TGTGCCTGGAGTGCCGGGACCGCAGGGTTTCAGTTCTTC.

The rearrangement uses TRBV5-1 and TRBJ1-4; D perhaps matches TRBD1 (5 bases). This CDR3 region has 13 residues. V was trimmed by 4 bases and J by 7 bases, leaving 11 bases between them. CDR1 SGHRS and CDR2 YFSETQ come from the germline V gene. In nucleotides, the CDR3 is TGCGCCAGCAGCCCCGATCAGGGTGAAAAACTGTTTTTT. This codes for CASSPDQGEKLFF.

The rearrangement joins TRBV20-1 to TRBJ2-1; 9 bases fit TRBD2. After removal of 0 bases from V and 0 bases from J, the junction contained 3 bases not matched to a gene. Germline CDR1 DFQATT, CDR2 SNEGSKA (reference sequence). The CDR3 covers 16 residues. Written as DNA, the CDR3 is TGCAGTGCTAGAGAAATAGCGGGGGCCTCCTACAATGAGCAGTTCTTC. Translated, it gives CSAREIAGASYNEQFF.

This rearrangement joins TRBV6-1 to TRBJ2-5, with a tentative D call TRBD1 (6 bases). The CDR3 contains 15 residues. CDR1 and CDR2 (germline): MNHNS, SASEGT. V was shortened by 6 bases and J by 3 bases, with 17 bases between the two germline ends. The CDR3 loop reads CASRGHILGEETQYF. The CDR3, as DNA: TGTGCCAGCAGGGGACACATCCTCGGAGAAGAGACCCAGTACTTC.

Remarks on this clonotype: A read error may explain this, as a much larger clone is one base away. The chain employs TRBV12-3 or TRBV12-4 and TRBJ2-1, with 11 positions matching TRBD2. There are 16 residues in the CDR3. The CDR3 sequence: CASSGTSGFTYNEQLF. The CDR3 nucleotides are TGTGCCAGCAGCGGGACTAGCGGCTTTACCTACAATGAGCAGCTCTTC.

This rearrangement joins TRBV6-2 or TRBV6-3 to TRBJ2-2, with 9 bases that match TRBD2. With 6 bases clipped from V and 7 bases from J, the junction kept 15 bases outside the gene matches. Germline loops: CDR1 MNHEY, CDR2 SVGEGT. CDR3 length equals 17 residues. This chain's CDR3 is CASRSRGGAPTDGELFF. In DNA, the CDR3 is TGTGCCAGCAGAAGCCGCGGGGGGGCCCCCACTGACGGGGAGCTGTTTTTT.

This clonotype showed up just a few times. A junction end diverges from the germline sequence, so it may reflect a read error. The chain uses TRBV12-3 or TRBV12-4 and TRBJ1-5; D may be TRBD1 (6 bases). The CDR3 extends over 16 amino acids. The CDR3 region has the DNA TGTGCCAGCAGTATAGCACCGGGACACGTCAATCAGCCCCAGCATTTT. Translating gives CASSIAPGHVNQPQHF.

V gene TRBV4-2 combines with J gene TRBJ2-2, with TRBD1 matching 8 bases. This CDR3 is built from 14 residues. Germline loops: CDR1 LGHNA, CDR2 YNFKEQ. V dropped 2 bases and J dropped 8; count of bases not matched to a gene: 4. CDR3 loop: CASSQRQGAGELFF. In DNA form, the CDR3 reads TGTGCCAGCAGCCAAAGGCAGGGGGCAGGGGAGCTGTTTTTT.

This clonotype appeared a few times. The chain couples TRBV28 to TRBJ1-1; D is undetermined. V shed 5 bases and J shed 5 bases, with 18 bases lying between them. This CDR3 is 15 amino acids long. From germline, CDR1 is MDHEN and CDR2 SYDVKM. CDR3 residues: CASSPPGPGGTEAFF. The CDR3 nucleotides read TGTGCCAGCAGTCCGCCGGGTCCGGGCGGGACTGAAGCTTTCTTT.

This chain joins TRBV20-1 and TRBJ2-7, with 10 positions matching TRBD1. The CDR3 contains 14 residues. V shed 4 bases, J shed 0 bases, and the junction held 3 bases outside the gene matches. Germline values: CDR1 DFQATT, CDR2 SNEGSKA (reference sequence). The CDR3 DNA reads as TGCAGTGCTAAGACAGGGGGCAGCTCCTACGAGCAGTACTTC. Its translation: CSAKTGGSSYEQYF.

The V call is TRBV7-6, the J call TRBJ2-2, with a possible D match to TRBD1 (5 bases). Deletions cut 1 base from V and 7 bases from J, with 13 bases between. Germline CDR1 is SGHVS and CDR2 is FNYEAQ. The CDR3 is 15 amino acids. The CDR3 is CASSLGSGQGGELFF. The CDR3 coding sequence is TGTGCCAGCAGCTTAGGGTCAGGCCAGGGCGGGGAGCTGTTTTTT. Full variable domain (outside the CDR3, taken from reference TRBV7-6 and TRBJ2-2): GAGVSQSPRYKVTKRGQDVALRCDPISGHVSLYWYRQALGQGPEFLTYFNYEAQQDKSGLPNDRFSAERPEGSISTLTIQRTEQRDSAMYRCASSLGSGQGGELFFGEGSRLTVL.